These 27 T cell receptor beta chains came from one sample sequenced in a study of identical twins. TCRdb reprocessed the 5' RACE reads with MiXCR, giving one entry per CDR3 protein. The repertoire holds under 900,000 distinct CDR3 sequences, with approximately 13% as singletons. These data were likewise used in another study, on yellow fever vaccine responses in identical twins.

The sequencing sample was made of PBMCs. The origin of the receptors is a woman in her late teens or twenties in good health.

This clonotype was observed many times. The genes are TRBV3-1 and TRBJ2-1, with D possibly matching TRBD2 (5 bases). There are 19 residues in the CDR3. Trimming cost V 1 base and J 6 bases, with 25 bases left between them. Germline CDR1 reads LGHDT; CDR2 reads YNNKEL (reference sequence). CDR3 residues: CASSQVSGGLGVSFNEQFF. CDR3 coding DNA: TGTGCCAGCAGCCAAGTCTCAGGCGGACTTGGGGTTTCTTTCAATGAGCAGTTCTTC.

This clonotype appeared a few times. V usage is TRBV27 and J usage is TRBJ2-7; 7 nucleotides match TRBD2. Germline-derived CDR1 and CDR2 are MNHEY and SMNVEV (reference sequence). This CDR3 spans 13 amino acids. After removal of 4 bases from V and 6 bases from J, the junction contained 6 bases not matched to a gene. The CDR3 DNA follows: TGTGCCAGCAGTTGGGGGGGTCTATCCGAGCAGTACTTC. Residues: CASSWGGLSEQYF.

The chain carries TRBV9 and TRBJ2-7; 9 bases align to TRBD2. CDR3 size: 15 residues. V shed 1 base, J shed 3 bases, and the junction held 5 bases outside the gene matches. Germline V gives CDR1 SGDLS, CDR2 YYNGEE. The CDR3 DNA follows: TGTGCCAGCAGCGTAAGGGGCGGGAGGGACTACGAGCAGTACTTC. Protein product: CASSVRGGRDYEQYF. The whole variable domain, filled in from reference TRBV9 and TRBJ2-7, reads DSGVTQTPKHLITATGQRVTLRCSPRSGDLSVYWYQQSLDQGLQFLIQYYNGEERAKGNILERFSAQQFPDLHSELNLSSLELGDSALYFCASSVRGGRDYEQYFGPGTRLTVT.

In its sample, this clonotype was seen a few times. The chain uses TRBV29-1 and TRBJ2-1; 11 nucleotides line up with TRBD2. In germline, CDR1 is SQVTM, CDR2 ANQGSEA. The CDR3 has 14 amino acids. V trimming: 7 bases; J trimming: 8 bases; junction bases outside the gene matches: 10. DNA for the CDR3: TGCAGCGCGCCTCTAGCGGGAGGAGAGCATGAGCAGTTCTTC. It is translated as CSAPLAGGEHEQFF.

V usage is TRBV12-3 or TRBV12-4 and J usage is TRBJ2-5, with a tentative D call TRBD2 (5 bases). V was pared by 5 bases and J by 2 bases, with 15 bases between. The CDR3 runs 15 residues. The CDR3, as DNA: TGTGCCAGCAGTCCGACCCTGGGAGTTCAAGAGACCCAGTACTTC. Its translation is CASSPTLGVQETQYF.

This clonotype was seen a few times. The V gene is TRBV6-1, the J gene TRBJ1-1, with a tentative D call TRBD1 (5 bases). The CDR3 has 15 residues. Germline CDR1 and CDR2: MNHNS and SASEGT. Trimming stripped 4 bases from V and 0 bases from J, with 12 bases between. The CDR3 DNA sequence: TGTGCCAGCAGTGCCCGGGACGCATTGAACACTGAAGCTTTCTTT. It yields the protein CASSARDALNTEAFF.

The chain couples TRBV29-1 to TRBJ2-4, with D hard to call. V dropped 5 bases and J dropped 8 bases, with 10 bases sitting between them. This CDR3 has 11 residues. Germline V CDR1 and CDR2: SQVTM, ANQGSEA. The CDR3 protein is CSVSELDIQYF. CDR3 nucleotide sequence: TGCAGCGTTTCGGAACTGGACATTCAGTACTTC.

This rearrangement joins TRBV6-8 to TRBJ2-3; maybe TRBD2 (6 bases). Germline V gene sequence: CDR1 MNHGY, CDR2 SAAAGT. The CDR3 is 16 amino acids. Trimming took off 2 bases at V and 0 bases at J, with 12 bases between the two ends. The CDR3 sequence: CASSYPTRLSTDTQYF. The CDR3 coding sequence is TGTGCCAGCAGTTACCCGACTAGACTGAGCACAGATACGCAGTATTTT.

The rearrangement joins TRBV20-1 to TRBJ2-1, with 10 nucleotides matching TRBD2. Trimming removed 6 bases from V and 10 bases from J; junction bases left unmatched: 15. The V gene's germline CDR1 is DFQATT and CDR2 SNEGSKA (reference sequence). This CDR3 is 15 amino acids long. This CDR3 is CSAPKGASGGWEQFF. For the CDR3, the DNA is TGCAGTGCCCCCAAGGGGGCTAGCGGGGGTTGGGAGCAGTTCTTC.

In this sample, this clonotype turned up a few times. The chain uses TRBV27 and TRBJ2-7; D unresolved. Germline lookup yields CDR1 MNHEY and CDR2 SMNVEV (reference sequence). The CDR3 runs to 11 residues. Deletions cut 8 bases from V and 2 bases from J, with 7 bases between. For the CDR3, the DNA is TGTGCCAGCGGGTACCCCTACGAGCAGTACTTC. It codes for CASGYPYEQYF.

This chain links TRBV24-1 with TRBJ2-5; 7 nucleotides match TRBD2. The germline gives CDR1 KGHDR, CDR2 SFDVKD. The CDR3 totals 18 residues. V was clipped by 0 bases and J by 3 bases; unmatched bases: 12. The chain's CDR3 is CATSDLSYGREFEETQYF. CDR3 nucleotide sequence: TGTGCCACCAGTGATTTGTCTTATGGGCGGGAGTTCGAAGAGACCCAGTACTTC.

This clonotype showed up many times. The chain employs TRBV7-9 and TRBJ2-7; possibly TRBD1 or TRBD2 for D (5 bases each). The length of the CDR3 is 16 residues. CDR1 and CDR2 (germline): SEHNR, FQNEAQ (reference sequence). V gave up 2 bases and J gave up 1 base, with 15 bases separating them. The CDR3 nucleotides are TGTGCCAGCAGCTTAATCACTTGGGGGAGTTCCTACGAGCAGTACTTC. Translation gives CASSLITWGSSYEQYF. The full variable domain, completed using reference TRBV7-9 and TRBJ2-7, is DTGVSQNPRHKITKRGQNVTFRCDPISEHNRLYWYRQTLGQGPEFLTYFQNEAQLEKSRLLSDRFSAERPKGSFSTLEIQRTEQGDSAMYLCASSLITWGSSYEQYFGPGTRLTVT.

The chain has TRBV12-3 or TRBV12-4 and TRBJ2-7, with a weak D call TRBD1 (6 bases). Trimming shortened V by 6 bases and J by 3 bases, and 21 bases separated the two germline ends. The CDR3 sequence is 16 residues long. CDR3 nucleotides: TGTGCCAGCAGCTCCTCGATGAGGACAGTAAACTACGAGCAGTACTTC. Translation: CASSSSMRTVNYEQYF.

V gene TRBV14 combines with J gene TRBJ2-7; D might be TRBD1 or TRBD2, each matching 6 bases. This CDR3 has 15 residues. V was cut by 1 base and J by 1 base, with 11 bases left in between. Looked up from germline, CDR1 is SGHDN and CDR2 is FVKESK. Written as DNA, the CDR3 is TGTGCCAGCAGCCAAGGGGGGGCTCCGTCCTACGAGCAGTACGTC. Amino acids: CASSQGGAPSYEQYV.

The rearrangement joins TRBV7-6 to TRBJ2-6, with D possibly being TRBD1 or TRBD2 (5 bases each). CDR3 size: 17 residues. CDR1 is SGHVS and CDR2 is FNYEAQ in the germline V gene. V lost 2 bases and J lost 3, with 14 bases in between. CDR3 loop: CASSLPNGASGANVLTF. The CDR3 bases are TGTGCCAGCAGCTTACCCAACGGGGCTAGTGGGGCCAACGTCCTGACTTTC.

The chain carries TRBV7-2 and TRBJ2-3; 7 positions match TRBD2. V lost 5 bases to trimming and J lost 0 bases; unmatched junction nucleotides: 14. Per germline, CDR1 SGHTA and CDR2 FQGNSA. The CDR3 is made up of 18 amino acids. The CDR3 loop reads CASSASGGSSASTDTQYF. CDR3 sequence (DNA): TGTGCCAGCAGCGCTAGCGGCGGTTCTAGCGCGAGCACAGATACGCAGTATTTT.

The chain recombines TRBV6-5 with TRBJ2-1; D gene ambiguous. The germline V gene has CDR1 MNHEY and CDR2 SVGAGI. V was trimmed by 2 bases and J by 9 bases, leaving 11 bases between them. CDR3 length: 13 residues. The CDR3 DNA follows: TGTGCCAGCAGTTACCAACTTTCCCGTGAGCAGTTCTTC. Protein product: CASSYQLSREQFF.

This clonotype appeared many times. The chain couples TRBV12-3 or TRBV12-4 to TRBJ1-5; 7 nucleotides line up with TRBD1. V dropped 4 bases and J dropped 6; count of bases not matched to a gene: 6. This CDR3 has 14 amino acids. DNA for the CDR3: TGTGCCAGCAGTTCGACAGGGAATCCTCAGCCCCAGCATTTT. Translating gives CASSSTGNPQPQHF.

The chain uses TRBV23-1 and TRBJ1-6; no clear D. TRBV23-1 is labeled an ORF, and its function is uncertain. This CDR3 has 14 residues. With 3 bases removed from V and 7 bases from J, the gap between germline ends came to 10 bases. CDR3 amino acids: CASSHPGRNSPLHF. For the CDR3, the DNA is TGCGCCAGCAGTCACCCAGGACGGAATTCACCCCTCCACTTT.

This clonotype was recorded at least ten times. The chain links TRBV7-9 to TRBJ1-4; no reliable D call. Trimming left V 0 bases short and J 3 bases short, with 5 bases between. The CDR3 contains 14 residues. Germline V gives CDR1 SEHNR, CDR2 FQNEAQ (reference sequence). CDR3 nucleotides: TGTGCCAGCAGCTTAGCTCAATCTAATGAAAAACTGTTTTTT. Translation: CASSLAQSNEKLFF.

In this sample, this clonotype turned up a few times. This chain connects TRBV27 to TRBJ2-2; a possible D gene is TRBD2 (6 bases). CDR3 size: 16 residues. Trimming left V 7 bases short and J 6 bases short, with 21 bases between. Germline CDR1 MNHEY, CDR2 SMNVEV (reference sequence). CDR3 protein: CASIGWGEWGSGELFF. Written as DNA, the CDR3 is TGTGCCAGCATTGGGTGGGGGGAATGGGGATCCGGGGAGCTGTTTTTT.

This clonotype was observed at least ten times. J is TRBJ2-1 and V is TRBV12-3 or TRBV12-4, with D uncertain. The CDR3 is 13 amino acids. Trimming removed 6 bases at V and 1 base at J, with 7 bases between. CDR3 sequence (DNA): TGTGCCAGCAGGGCGAATTCCTACAATGAGCAGTTCTTC. This translates into CASRANSYNEQFF.

The V and J genes are TRBV12-3 or TRBV12-4 and TRBJ1-5; maybe TRBD1 (6 bases). CDR3 length: 15 amino acids. The V end lost 6 bases, the J end lost 3 bases, and 15 bases lay between the germline ends. CDR3 in DNA: TGTGCCAGCAGAAGGACAGATCAATCCAATCAGCCCCAGCATTTT. It specifies CASRRTDQSNQPQHF.

This clonotype appeared a few times. The rearrangement links TRBV5-6 to TRBJ1-3; D unresolved. Germline V gene data show CDR1 as SGHDT and CDR2 as YYEEEE. The length of the CDR3 is 16 residues. V dropped 2 bases and J dropped 2 bases, with 14 bases sitting between them. The chain's CDR3 is CASSLEGFETGNTIYF. Here the CDR3 DNA reads TGTGCCAGCAGCTTAGAGGGATTCGAAACTGGAAACACCATATATTTT.

The chain recombines TRBV20-1 with TRBJ2-3; 11 bases are a match to TRBD2. The V gene end was trimmed by 6 bases and the J gene end by 2 bases; junction bases not matched to a gene: 7. This CDR3 comprises 15 residues. Germline V gives CDR1 DFQATT, CDR2 SNEGSKA (reference sequence). The CDR3 is CSAFPSGGPTDTQYF. CDR3 in DNA: TGCAGTGCCTTCCCTAGCGGGGGGCCCACAGATACGCAGTATTTT.

This clonotype was seen only a few times. The rearrangement uses TRBV7-8 and TRBJ2-7, with a possible D match to TRBD1 (5 bases). V was pared by 0 bases and J by 10 bases, with 13 bases between. The germline V gene has CDR1 SGHVS and CDR2 FQNEAQ. The CDR3 contains 13 residues. The CDR3 region is CASSLAQGTTQYV. CDR3 nucleotides: TGTGCCAGCAGCTTAGCGCAGGGCACGACCCAGTACGTC.

The chain has TRBV24-1 and TRBJ2-2; 8 nucleotides agree with TRBD1. V lost 0 bases to trimming and J lost 6 bases; unmatched junction nucleotides: 5. The CDR3 has 16 amino acids. The germline CDR1 and CDR2 sequences are KGHDR and SFDVKD. The CDR3 spells CATSDLARGPAGELFF. CDR3 DNA sequence: TGTGCCACCAGTGATTTGGCCAGGGGGCCGGCCGGGGAGCTGTTTTTT.